Shown below are 29 T cell receptor beta chains from a single sample sequenced in a study of identical twins' blood T cells. TCRdb recomputed calls from the 5' RACE reads with MiXCR, one row per CDR3 protein. Of a few hundred thousand distinct CDR3 sequences in the sample, roughly 27% were seen once. The specimen sequenced was PBMCs. The receptors here all came from a woman between 18 and 55 years old in good health.

The chain employs TRBV6-6 and TRBJ2-7; TRBD1 matches at 10 bases. This CDR3 has 14 amino acids. Unmatched junction bases numbered 9, after V lost 9 bases and J lost 4 bases. CDR1 and CDR2 (germline): MNHNY, SVGAGI (reference sequence). DNA of the CDR3: TGTGCCAGTACCGGGACAGGGGACCGATACGAGCAGTACTTC. Its translation is CASTGTGDRYEQYF.

Worth noting for this clonotype: Since no conserved phenylalanine or tryptophan closes the CDR3, a read error is the likely cause. V usage is TRBV6-5 and J usage is TRBJ1-2; a possible D gene is TRBD1 (5 bases). This CDR3 has 15 amino acids. The germline CDR1 and CDR2 sequences are MNHEY and SVGAGI. Trimming removed 9 bases from V and 4 bases from J, with 21 bases in between. The CDR3 spells CASSPGDAKIYGYTL. The CDR3 coding sequence is TGTGCCAGTTCGCCCGGGGACGCCAAAATCTATGGCTACACCCTC.

V is TRBV27 and J is TRBJ1-1; D remains ambiguous. V was clipped by 7 bases and J by 11 bases, with 20 bases between them. Germline V lookup: CDR1 MNHEY, CDR2 SMNVEV (reference sequence). The CDR3 is 13 residues long. The CDR3 bases are TGTGCCAGCACCCCCGTTGCAGGTTCTGGGGCTTTCTTT. It is translated as CASTPVAGSGAFF.

This clonotype has just a few counts. The gene calls are TRBV9 and TRBJ1-1; D remains ambiguous. The CDR3 covers 13 residues. Trimming took off 4 bases at V and 5 bases at J, with 12 bases between the two ends. Per the germline V gene, CDR1 is SGDLS and CDR2 is YYNGEE. The CDR3 DNA sequence: TGTGCCAGCAGCCGTTCGGTAGGGACTGAAGCTTTCTTT. Translated: CASSRSVGTEAFF. Full variable domain (missing parts from reference TRBV9 and TRBJ1-1): DSGVTQTPKHLITATGQRVTLRCSPRSGDLSVYWYQQSLDQGLQFLIQYYNGEERAKGNILERFSAQQFPDLHSELNLSSLELGDSALYFCASSRSVGTEAFFGQGTRLTVV.

This clonotype was recorded a few times. The V gene is TRBV29-1, the J gene TRBJ2-2; TRBD1 aligns across 12 bases. The CDR3 length is 15 residues. V lost 3 bases to trimming and J lost 6 bases; unmatched junction nucleotides: 5. CDR1 SQVTM and CDR2 ANQGSEA come from the germline V gene. CDR3 amino acids: CSVDTGQGAAGELFF. In nucleotides, the CDR3 is TGCAGCGTTGATACGGGACAGGGGGCAGCCGGGGAGCTGTTTTTT.

This clonotype was seen only once. This sequence joins TRBV19 and TRBJ2-1, with 11 bases matching TRBD1. CDR1 and CDR2 from the germline V gene are LNHDA and SQIVND (reference sequence). This CDR3 comprises 16 residues. V gave up 3 bases and J gave up 0 bases; unmatched junction bases: 1. CDR3 DNA sequence: TGTGCCAGTAGTATGGGACAGGGGGGCTCCTACAATGAGCAGTTCTTC. It encodes CASSMGQGGSYNEQFF.

This clonotype was observed a few times. The chain recombines TRBV19 with TRBJ2-7; no clear D. V gave up 7 bases and J gave up 1 base, with 14 bases separating them. The germline V gene encodes CDR1 LNHDA and CDR2 SQIVND (reference sequence). CDR3 length: 14 amino acids. The CDR3 DNA follows: TGTGCCAGTAATCCGGTCCTAGGGTCCTACGAGCAGTACTTC. Translation gives CASNPVLGSYEQYF. Filled out from reference TRBV19 and TRBJ2-7, the complete variable domain reads DGGITQSPKYLFRKEGQNVTLSCEQNLNHDAMYWYRQDPGQGLRLIYYSQIVNDFQKGDIAEGYSVSREKKESFPLTVTSAQKNPTAFYLCASNPVLGSYEQYFGPGTRLTVT.

The sample holds many counts of this clonotype. The chain uses TRBV12-3 or TRBV12-4 and TRBJ2-3; D might be TRBD1 (5 bases). The CDR3 has 15 amino acids. Deletions cut 9 bases from V and 0 bases from J, with 16 bases between. DNA for the CDR3: TGTGCCAGTACCAAAGGGGTCGTCAGCACAGATACGCAGTATTTT. Translating gives CASTKGVVSTDTQYF.

In its sample, this clonotype was seen a few times. The chain couples TRBV20-1 to TRBJ1-1, with D maybe TRBD1 (5 bases). Germline V gene data show CDR1 as DFQATT and CDR2 as SNEGSKA (reference sequence). CDR3 length: 13 amino acids. V lost 3 bases and J lost 0, with 8 bases in between. CDR3 region: CSASGGMNTEAFF. In DNA form, the CDR3 reads TGCAGTGCTAGCGGGGGAATGAACACTGAAGCTTTCTTT.

This chain uses TRBV19 with TRBJ2-1; 10 nucleotides agree with TRBD2. Germline trimming cut 0 bases from V and 10 bases from J; bases unmatched to any gene: 6. Germline values: CDR1 LNHDA, CDR2 SQIVND (reference sequence). The CDR3 is 15 residues long. The CDR3: CASSIDAASGREQFF. Here the CDR3 DNA reads TGTGCCAGTAGTATAGATGCAGCTAGCGGGAGAGAGCAGTTCTTC. Full variable domain (rest looked up from reference TRBV19 and TRBJ2-1): DGGITQSPKYLFRKEGQNVTLSCEQNLNHDAMYWYRQDPGQGLRLIYYSQIVNDFQKGDIAEGYSVSREKKESFPLTVTSAQKNPTAFYLCASSIDAASGREQFFGPGTRLTVL.

This clonotype turned up a few times. This chain uses TRBV11-2 with TRBJ2-3; 12 positions agree with TRBD2. Per the germline V gene, CDR1 is SGHAT and CDR2 is FQNNGV. The CDR3 loop spans 16 amino acids. After removal of 5 bases from V and 2 bases from J, the junction contained 5 bases not matched to a gene. DNA of the CDR3: TGTGCCAGCAGCCACACTAGCGGGGGGATCACAGATACGCAGTATTTT. It is translated as CASSHTSGGITDTQYF.

This clonotype was detected only a few times. Germline is not matched at one junction end, which may reflect a read error. The J gene is TRBJ1-5, the V gene TRBV5-1, with D unclear. The CDR3 is made up of 15 amino acids. The germline CDR1 and CDR2 sequences are SGHRS and YFSETQ. CDR3 amino acids: CASSLEGGPNQLQHF. The CDR3 DNA follows: TGCGCCAGCAGCTTGGAGGGAGGCCCCAATCAGCTCCAGCATTTT. Full variable domain (rest looked up from reference TRBV5-1 and TRBJ1-5): KAGVTQTPRYLIKTRGQQVTLSCSPISGHRSVSWYQQTPGQGLQFLFEYFSETQRNKGNFPGRFSGRQFSNSRSEMNVSTLELGDSALYLCASSLEGGPNQLQHFGDGTRLSIL.

This clonotype has a handful of counts. The CDR3 sequence is CASKGDSCSYNEQFF. CDR3 nucleotides: TGTGCCAGCAAAGGGGACAGTTGCTCCTACAATGAGCAGTTCTTC. The J gene is TRBJ2-1, the V gene TRBV21-1; the tabulated D call, TRBD1, remains unverified against the DNA. TRBV21-1 is deemed a pseudogene. The length of the CDR3 is 15 residues.

The chain uses TRBV14 and TRBJ2-1; maybe TRBD2 (5 bases). Germline CDR1 reads SGHDN; CDR2 reads FVKESK. V lost 7 bases to trimming and J lost 1 base, with 11 bases between them. The CDR3 runs to 14 residues. CDR3 amino acids: CASTRGFSYNEQFF. The CDR3 DNA is TGTGCCAGCACCCGGGGTTTTTCCTACAATGAGCAGTTCTTC.

The chain links TRBV6-6 to TRBJ2-7; 8 positions match TRBD2. Germline lookup yields CDR1 MNHNY and CDR2 SVGAGI (reference sequence). The CDR3 is 13 residues long. V lost 7 bases and J lost 5; bases outside the gene matches: 7. The CDR3 nucleotides read TGTGCCAGCATTCCCCCGGGAGGGGACGAGCAGTACTTC. This sequence encodes CASIPPGGDEQYF.

This chain uses TRBV6-5 with TRBJ1-2; D ambiguous. Germline lookup yields CDR1 MNHEY and CDR2 SVGAGI. The CDR3 runs to 15 residues. The V end was cut by 2 bases, the J end by 8 bases, with 18 bases between. CDR3 bases: TGTGCCAGCAGTTACACTCCAAGGACCGGAGGAGGCTACACCTTC. Residues: CASSYTPRTGGGYTF.

This chain connects TRBV7-3 to TRBJ1-5, with D tentatively TRBD1 (5 bases). The germline V gene encodes CDR1 SGHTA and CDR2 FQGTGA. This CDR3 has 13 residues. V was trimmed by 5 bases and J by 3 bases, leaving 8 bases between them. The chain's CDR3 is CASSRDLNQPQHF. The CDR3 nucleotides are TGTGCCAGCAGCCGGGACCTCAATCAGCCCCAGCATTTT.

The chain is built from TRBV29-1 and TRBJ2-1, with D uncertain. CDR1 is SQVTM, CDR2 ANQGSEA, per germline. The CDR3 spans 11 residues. Trimming pared 4 bases from V and 7 bases from J, leaving 8 bases between. CDR3 DNA sequence: TGCAGCGTTGTTGTTGAGAATGAGCAGTTCTTC. Translated, it gives CSVVVENEQFF.

This clonotype was recorded a few times. This rearrangement joins TRBV20-1 to TRBJ1-6, with D uncertain. The germline V gene encodes CDR1 DFQATT and CDR2 SNEGSKA (reference sequence). V gave up 1 base and J gave up 7 bases, with 8 bases separating them. CDR3 length: 13 amino acids. CDR3 amino acids: CSARVDPNSPLHF. As DNA, the CDR3 is TGCAGTGCTAGAGTGGACCCCAATTCACCCCTCCACTTT.

This clonotype was counted only a few times. The V call is TRBV27, the J call TRBJ1-4; D gene unclear. Germline CDR1 is MNHEY and CDR2 is SMNVEV (reference sequence). The CDR3 has 14 residues. The ends were cut back, 8 bases at V and 7 bases at J, with 17 bases in the middle. Here the CDR3 reads CASASGVSGEKLFF. In DNA form, the CDR3 reads TGTGCCAGCGCGTCCGGGGTTTCGGGTGAAAAACTGTTTTTT.

This clonotype was seen more than once but under ten times. The chain links TRBV20-1 to TRBJ2-7; 10 bases line up with TRBD1. Trimming cost V 0 bases and J 4 bases; bases outside gene matches: 6. The CDR3 extends over 15 amino acids. CDR1 and CDR2 (germline): DFQATT, SNEGSKA (reference sequence). CDR3 protein: CSARDSGTGEYEQYF. In DNA, the CDR3 is TGCAGTGCTAGAGACTCCGGGACAGGGGAGTACGAGCAGTACTTC.

The chain has TRBV20-1 and TRBJ2-2; D is possibly TRBD1 or TRBD2 (5 bases each). Trimming shortened V by 5 bases and J by 2 bases, and 12 bases separated the two germline ends. The germline V gene has CDR1 DFQATT and CDR2 SNEGSKA (reference sequence). This CDR3 contains 14 residues. CDR3 DNA sequence: TGCAGTGCTGAACCGGGGCTCAACACCGGGGAGCTGTTTTTT. Encoded protein: CSAEPGLNTGELFF.

This clonotype was seen a few times. This rearrangement joins TRBV9 to TRBJ1-1, with D possibly matching TRBD1 (6 bases). The CDR3 runs to 14 residues. The V end was cut by 3 bases, the J end by 5 bases, with 14 bases between. Per the germline V gene, CDR1 is SGDLS and CDR2 is YYNGEE. The DNA of the CDR3 is TGTGCCAGCAGCGGAGAATCGCAGGGGACTGAAGCTTTCTTT. Translated: CASSGESQGTEAFF.

This clonotype was counted once. At one boundary the junction diverges from the germline segment, which might be a read error. The gene calls are TRBV10-3 and TRBJ1-2, with 8 nucleotides matching TRBD1. CDR1 is ENHRY, CDR2 SYGVKD, per germline. The CDR3 is made up of 15 amino acids. The CDR3 bases are TGTACCATCAGTGAGTCGACAGGGGAAGGGTATGGCTACACCTTC. Its protein is CTISESTGEGYGYTF.

The sample holds many counts of this clonotype. The chain employs TRBV4-1 and TRBJ2-1; TRBD2 might be the D (6 bases). This CDR3 region has 17 residues. The germline V and J ends were trimmed by 0 bases and 0 bases, with 12 bases remaining between them. The germline V gene has CDR1 MGHRA and CDR2 YSYEKL. The CDR3 sequence: CASSQDIGRLSYNEQFF. In DNA, the CDR3 is TGCGCCAGCAGCCAAGATATCGGGAGACTCTCCTACAATGAGCAGTTCTTC.

There are a few counts of this clonotype. This chain links TRBV9 with TRBJ1-2; D gene ambiguous. The CDR3 has 14 amino acids. Trimming shortened V by 3 bases and J by 6 bases, and 15 bases separated the two germline ends. Germline CDR1 is SGDLS and CDR2 is YYNGEE. CDR3 sequence reads: CASSDGRANNGYTF. CDR3 DNA: TGTGCCAGCAGCGATGGTAGGGCGAATAATGGCTACACCTTC.

In its sample, this clonotype was seen once. The V call is TRBV20-1, the J call TRBJ1-1, with no clear D. Trimming took 0 bases from V and 3 from J, leaving 8 bases between them. This CDR3 contains 13 residues. Per the germline V gene, CDR1 is DFQATT and CDR2 is SNEGSKA (reference sequence). The CDR3, as DNA: TGCAGTGCTAGAGATCGAGGGTACACTGAAGCTTTCTTT. This sequence encodes CSARDRGYTEAFF.

This clonotype appeared many times. The chain recombines TRBV9 with TRBJ2-1; D not certain. V dropped 4 bases and J dropped 5 bases, with 13 bases sitting between them. This CDR3 spans 14 amino acids. From germline, CDR1 is SGDLS and CDR2 YYNGEE. CDR3 loop: CASSIQGRNNEQFF. For the CDR3, the DNA is TGTGCCAGCAGCATCCAAGGTCGGAACAATGAGCAGTTCTTC.

This clonotype was picked up one time. One base away lies a much larger clone, so this may be a sequencing read error. The CDR3 here is CASSDRQGAYTGAFF. CDR3 sequence (DNA): TGTGCCAGCAGCGATAGACAGGGGGCGTACACTGGAGCTTTCTTT. The V gene is TRBV9, the J gene TRBJ1-1; the match to TRBD1 covers 10 bases. Germline V gene lookup returns CDR1 SGDLS and CDR2 YYNGEE. CDR3 length equals 15 residues.